One sample yielded the 8 T cell receptor beta chains listed below, sequenced in a study of a mutant IDH1 vaccine in newly diagnosed glioma. Only in-frame clones appear in the TCRdb table, and some are missing; sequencing was by immunoSEQ multiplex PCR. The table records over 65,000 clones, more than 70% of them present only once. Antigen specificity for these receptors is unknown. Time point noted: week 35, safety follow-up. A single vaccine dose contained 300 ug of mutant IDH1 20-mer peptide, and topical imiquimod was used with it. Source: PBMCs, taken from a glioma patient whose treatment included an IDH1 peptide vaccine. The receptor set was obtained from a man between 18 and 35 years old with glioma.

J is TRBJ1-1 and V is TRBV4-2; TRBD1 is a possible D gene (5 bases). In germline, CDR1 is LGHNA, CDR2 YNFKEQ. The germline V and J ends were trimmed by 0 bases and 1 base, with 6 bases remaining between them. There are 14 residues in the CDR3. CDR3 region: CASSQDQGNTEAFF. DNA of the CDR3: TGTGCCAGCAGCCAAGATCAGGGGAACACTGAAGCTTTCTTT.

On this clone: Compared with germline, one end of the junction differs, possibly owing to a read error. The chain has TRBV7-8 and TRBJ1-2; D perhaps matches TRBD1 (5 bases). The CDR3 has 15 amino acids. Germline V gene data show CDR1 as SGHVS and CDR2 as FQNEAQ. For the CDR3, the DNA is TGTGCCAGCAGTTTAGATTGGGGGGCTAACTATGGCTACACCTTC. Translated: CASSLDWGANYGYTF.

This clone was seen a single time. This chain joins TRBV5-1 and TRBJ1-2; D call uncertain. The CDR3 sequence is 11 residues long. Trimming stripped 3 bases from V and 4 bases from J, with 4 bases between. Germline V gene sequence: CDR1 SGHRS, CDR2 YFSETQ. CDR3 in amino acids: CASSSGYGYTF. The CDR3 region has the DNA TGCGCCAGCAGCTCCGGCTATGGCTACACCTTC.

This clone appeared a single time. The V and J genes are TRBV25-1 and TRBJ2-3; 8 nucleotides match TRBD1. CDR3 length: 16 amino acids. Trimming at V came to 5 bases and at J to 0 bases, leaving 7 bases not matched to a gene. The V gene's germline CDR1 is MGHDK and CDR2 SYGVNS. The CDR3 sequence is CASSPRDRYSTDTQYF. CDR3 DNA: TGTGCCAGCAGTCCCCGGGACAGGTACAGCACAGATACGCAGTATTTT.

This chain joins TRBV4-3 and TRBJ1-3; no clear D. V was trimmed by 3 bases and J by 2 bases, leaving 11 bases between them. The germline CDR1 and CDR2 sequences are LGHNA and YSLEER. This CDR3 is 15 amino acids long. The CDR3 sequence: CASSHLGDTGNTIYF. Written as DNA, the CDR3 is TGCGCCAGCAGCCACCTAGGAGATACTGGAAACACCATATATTTT.

J is TRBJ2-5 and V is TRBV4-1; 7 bases agree with TRBD2. The CDR3 has 15 residues. The V gene end was trimmed by 0 bases and the J gene end by 5 bases; junction bases not matched to a gene: 6. The germline V gene has CDR1 MGHRA and CDR2 YSYEKL. The CDR3 here is CASSQDSGEGETQYF. CDR3 in DNA: TGCGCCAGCAGCCAAGATTCGGGGGAGGGGGAGACCCAGTACTTC.

The chain couples TRBV4-3 to TRBJ2-2; D gene ambiguous. Deletions cut 4 bases from V and 4 bases from J, with 13 bases between. The CDR3 has 15 residues. Germline assignment: CDR1 LGHNA and CDR2 YSLEER. This CDR3 is CASSPAYPLTGELFF. As DNA, the CDR3 is TGCGCCAGCAGCCCCGCATACCCACTCACCGGGGAGCTGTTTTTT.

The chain carries TRBV19 and TRBJ1-3; D not certain. The germline V and J ends were trimmed by 5 bases and 1 base, with 15 bases remaining between them. The CDR3 runs to 16 residues. Germline CDR1 and CDR2: LNHDA and SQIVND (reference sequence). The CDR3 reads CASSGRRALSGNTIYF. The DNA for the CDR3 is TGTGCCAGTAGTGGGAGGAGGGCGCTTTCTGGAAACACCATATATTTT.